This record looks at one TCR beta chain sequence and its context. Only in-frame clones appear in the TCRdb table, and some are missing; sequencing was by immunoSEQ multiplex PCR. The data contain 25,000 to 35,000 clones, more than 90% of them singletons. These data belong to a study of T cell changes during pregnancy in multiple sclerosis. Germline loops: CDR1 MNHEY, CDR2 SMNVEV (reference sequence). The CDR3 runs to 14 residues. The germline V and J ends were trimmed by 5 bases and 2 bases, with 13 bases remaining between them. Sample: CD4+ T cells from peripheral blood mononuclear cells, taken in the second trimester of pregnancy. This clonotype originated in a female donor in good health, enrolled as a control in a pregnancy study. The gene calls are TRBV27 and TRBJ2-7, with a weak D call TRBD1 (6 bases). The CDR3 loop is CASSPGQTTYEQYF. The CDR3, as DNA: TGTGCCAGCAGTCCCGGACAGACAACCTACGAGCAGTACTTC.